This T cell receptor (beta chain) was found in a study of shared clonotypes between healthy human individuals. Sequencing was performed with immunoSEQ multiplex PCR; in TCRdb, only in-frame clones are kept and a portion is missing. The table lists about 490,000 clones, roughly 78% of them singletons. Germline V gene sequence: CDR1 SGHAT, CDR2 FQNNGV. With 1 base removed from V and 2 bases from J, the gap between germline ends came to 9 bases. The CDR3 contains 14 residues. This sequence originates from a woman aged 40 to 50 in good health. Some clones in this sample may be carry-over from other donors' samples. The V call is TRBV11-2, the J call TRBJ2-7, with D perhaps matching TRBD1 (5 bases). The specimen sequenced was PBMCs. CDR3 amino acids: CASSLVGATYEQYF. CDR3 nucleotides: TGTGCCAGCAGCTTAGTTGGGGCAACCTACGAGCAGTACTTC.